This TCR beta chain was sequenced in a study of blood T cell repertoires in COVID-19. This clone was recorded a few times. The CDR3 consists of 15 residues. V lost 4 bases, J lost 4 bases, and 16 bases lay in between. Germline CDR1 and CDR2: MNHEY and SMNVEV (reference sequence). Individuals drawn from under 30 US areas were about 18 to 89 years old. Study processing details: Reference gene primer amplification gave nucleated cell count estimates. Clones were sequenced by immunoSEQ multiplex PCR, and TCRdb holds only the in-frame ones, with some missing. V, J and clone size are those of that table, while D and trimming were read from the DNA. The sample consists of roughly 160,000 clones, 82% of them appearing once.

This chain joins TRBV27 and TRBJ1-2; maybe TRBD1 (5 bases). Sample: PBMCs or T cells enriched from blood (not recorded which). This receptor was obtained from a man aged 55 to 69 who had recovered from COVID-19. Here the CDR3 DNA reads TGTGCCAGCAGTTCAATCCTCTCGGGGGGCTATGGCTACACCTTC. It yields the protein CASSSILSGGYGYTF.